Listed below are T cell receptor beta chains from one sample, sequenced in a study of identical twins. TCRdb reprocessed the 5' RACE reads via MiXCR and lists one record per CDR3 protein. Found here are about 660,000 distinct CDR3 sequences, over 8.5% of them singletons; the top ten hold 0.8% to 1%. The sample was also linked to a second study, of yellow fever vaccine responses in identical twins.

The sample was PBMCs. These receptors all stem from a woman aged 18-29 years in good health. Each CDR3 is given with its conserved first and last residue. The D gene is left open where the match is weak. The listing skips clone size in some rows; elsewhere it reads once, few, many or a size class.

D | J | V | size | CDR3 | DNA
NA | TRBJ2-5 | TRBV19 | many | CASSTRETQYF | TGTGCCAGCAGCACACGGGAGACCCAGTACTTC
NA | TRBJ2-7 | TRBV29-1 | NA | CSWGTRDEQYF | TGCAGCTGGGGGACTCGGGACGAGCAGTACTTC
NA | TRBJ2-3 | TRBV12-3/TRBV12-4 | few | CASSLIGRGGTDTQYF | TGTGCCAGCAGTTTAATAGGCAGGGGCGGCACAGATACGCAGTATTTT
NA | TRBJ2-1 | TRBV7-9 | many | CASIANVGVNYNEQFF | TGTGCCAGCATCGCAAATGTAGGCGTGAACTACAATGAGCAGTTCTTC
NA | TRBJ2-1 | TRBV3-1 | NA | CASSQGPYNVQFF | TGTGCCAGCAGCCAAGGACCCTACAATGTGCAGTTCTTC
NA | TRBJ2-2 | TRBV29-1 | few | CSAINTGELFF | TGCAGCGCCATTAACACCGGGGAGCTGTTTTTT
NA | TRBJ2-2 | TRBV29-1 | NA | CSVVRQETGELFF | TGCAGCGTTGTCCGACAGGAGACCGGGGAGCTGTTTTTT
NA | TRBJ2-3 | TRBV24-1 | once | CATSDLGPGPTDTQYF | TGTGCCACCAGTGATCTGGGGCCAGGACCCACAGATACGCAGTATTTT
NA | TRBJ2-7 | TRBV29-1 | many | CSVVRNSGEQYF | TGCAGCGTTGTGAGGAATTCGGGCGAGCAGTACTTC
NA | TRBJ2-3 | TRBV29-1 | many | CSVLLDGVQDTQYF | TGCAGCGTCCTCCTCGACGGGGTCCAGGATACGCAGTATTTT
NA | TRBJ2-3 | TRBV9 | many | CASSVVSGDTQYF | TGTGCCAGCAGCGTAGTAAGTGGCGATACGCAGTATTTT
TRBD2 | TRBJ2-1 | TRBV6-1 | NA | CASSLEGLGEYNEQFF | TGTGCCAGCAGTCTGGAGGGACTAGGGGAATACAATGAGCAGTTCTTC
TRBD1 | TRBJ2-7 | TRBV27 | many | CASSLTGATYEQYF | TGTGCCAGCAGCTTAACAGGGGCGACCTACGAGCAGTACTTC
TRBD1 | TRBJ2-7 | TRBV20-1 | NA | CSARRTGAYEQYF | TGCAGTGCTAGGAGGACAGGGGCCTACGAGCAGTACTTC
NA | TRBJ2-7 | TRBV19 | few | CASSIEGRDEQYF | TGTGCCAGTAGTATAGAGGGCCGGGACGAGCAGTACTTC
TRBD2 | TRBJ2-5 | TRBV5-1 | few | CASRIGTSGAETQYF | TGCGCCAGCAGAATCGGGACTAGCGGGGCTGAGACCCAGTACTTC
TRBD2 | TRBJ2-3 | TRBV7-2 | NA | CASSFPSVLAGDTQYF | TGTGCCAGCAGCTTTCCCTCCGTGCTAGCGGGGGATACGCAGTATTTT
TRBD1 | TRBJ2-6 | TRBV6-2/TRBV6-3 | NA | CASSYRGTGANVLTF | TGTGCCAGCAGCTACAGGGGTACTGGGGCCAACGTCCTGACTTTC
TRBD2 | TRBJ2-5 | TRBV6-5 | few | CASSYTGLAGTQYF | TGTGCCAGCAGTTATACGGGACTAGCGGGGACCCAGTACTTC
TRBD1 | TRBJ2-6 | TRBV27 | few | CASSPGTGGASGANVLTF | TGTGCCAGCAGTCCCGGGACAGGGGGCGCATCAGGGGCCAACGTCCTGACTTTC
NA | TRBJ2-1 | TRBV7-6 | NA | CASSPLRGGALGEQFF | TGTGCCAGCAGCCCCCTTCGGGGCGGTGCGCTTGGAGAGCAGTTCTTC